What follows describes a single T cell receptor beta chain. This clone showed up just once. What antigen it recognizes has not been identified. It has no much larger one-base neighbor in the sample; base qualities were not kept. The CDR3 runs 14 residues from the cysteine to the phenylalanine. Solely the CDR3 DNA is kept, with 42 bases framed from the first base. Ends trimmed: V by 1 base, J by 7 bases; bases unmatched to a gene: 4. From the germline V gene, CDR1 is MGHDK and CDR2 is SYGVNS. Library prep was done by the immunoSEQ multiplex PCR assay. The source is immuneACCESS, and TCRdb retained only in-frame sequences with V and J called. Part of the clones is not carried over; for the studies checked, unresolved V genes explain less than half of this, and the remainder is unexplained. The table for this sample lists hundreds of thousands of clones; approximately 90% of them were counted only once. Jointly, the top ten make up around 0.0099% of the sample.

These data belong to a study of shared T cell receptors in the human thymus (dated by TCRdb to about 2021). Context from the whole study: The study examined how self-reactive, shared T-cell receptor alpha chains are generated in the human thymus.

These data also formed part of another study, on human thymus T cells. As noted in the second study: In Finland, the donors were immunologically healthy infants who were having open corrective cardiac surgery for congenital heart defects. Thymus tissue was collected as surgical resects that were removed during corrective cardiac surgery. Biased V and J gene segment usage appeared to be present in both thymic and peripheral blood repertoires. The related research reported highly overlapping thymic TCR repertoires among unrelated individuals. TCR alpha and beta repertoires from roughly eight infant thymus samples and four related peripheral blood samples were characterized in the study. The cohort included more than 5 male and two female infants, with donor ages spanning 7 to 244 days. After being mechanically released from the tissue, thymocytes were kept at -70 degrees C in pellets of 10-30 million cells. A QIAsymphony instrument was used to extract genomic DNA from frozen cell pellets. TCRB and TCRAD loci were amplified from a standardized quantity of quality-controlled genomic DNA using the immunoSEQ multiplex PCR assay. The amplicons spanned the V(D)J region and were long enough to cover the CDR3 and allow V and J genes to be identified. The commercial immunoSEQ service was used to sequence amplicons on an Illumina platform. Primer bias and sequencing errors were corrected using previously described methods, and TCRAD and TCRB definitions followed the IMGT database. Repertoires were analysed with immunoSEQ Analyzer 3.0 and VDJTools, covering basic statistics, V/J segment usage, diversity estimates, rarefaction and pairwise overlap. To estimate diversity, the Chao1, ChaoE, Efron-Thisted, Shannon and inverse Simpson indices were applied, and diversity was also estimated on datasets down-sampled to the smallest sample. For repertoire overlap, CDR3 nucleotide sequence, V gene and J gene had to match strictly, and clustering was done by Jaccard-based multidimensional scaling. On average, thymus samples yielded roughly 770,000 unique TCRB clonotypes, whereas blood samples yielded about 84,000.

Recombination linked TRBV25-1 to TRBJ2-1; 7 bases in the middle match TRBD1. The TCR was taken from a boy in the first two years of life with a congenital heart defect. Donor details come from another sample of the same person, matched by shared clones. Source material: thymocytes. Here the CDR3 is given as CASSELRQGNEQFF. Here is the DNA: TGTGCCAGCAGTGAATTAAGACAGGGAAATGAGCAGTTCTTC.